The text below deals with one T cell receptor (beta chain). Its antigen is currently unknown. The data are from a study of siplizumab effects on memory and regulatory T cells. Study findings and constraints: Treatment with siplizumab left mappable alloreactive CD4+ clones averaging roughly 70% Treg-derived, compared with approximately 25% in controls. Unstimulated subset assignment was obtained for only a minor fraction of alloreactive clones. Naive versus memory phenotype went unassigned for roughly 80-96% of proliferating CD4+ or CD8+ clones. Greater diversity than memory cells seemed evident in naive T cells, which also appeared to be major alloresponse contributors.

V was trimmed by 6 bases and J by 6 bases, leaving 12 bases between them. CDR3 length equals 14 residues. Germline values: CDR1 SEHNR, CDR2 FQNEAQ (reference sequence). TCRdb's copy holds only in-frame clones and misses some; the assay was immunoSEQ multiplex PCR. Among fewer than 85,000 clones, approximately 86% were seen once, and the ten largest hold about 1.4%. The rearrangement joins TRBV7-9 to TRBJ1-6; no clear D. Source material: Tregs sorted from blood. This TCR came from a human donor in good health. This chain's CDR3 is CASSYGVLNSPLHF. DNA for the CDR3: TGTGCCAGCAGTTACGGGGTACTTAATTCACCCCTCCACTTT. The full variable domain, in which reference TRBV7-9 and TRBJ1-6 provide the parts outside the CDR3, is DTGVSQNPRHKITKRGQNVTFRCDPISEHNRLYWYRQTLGQGPEFLTYFQNEAQLEKSRLLSDRFSAERPKGSFSTLEIQRTEQGDSAMYLCASSYGVLNSPLHFGNGTRLTVT.